Shown below are 11 T cell receptor beta chains from a single sample sequenced in a study of blood T cell repertoires in COVID-19. TCRdb keeps only in-frame clones here, not all; method: immunoSEQ multiplex PCR. This repertoire shows about 160,000 clones, roughly 80% found once; its top ten account for around 3.2%. The sequenced material came from PBMCs or T cells enriched from blood (not recorded which). The receptor set was obtained from a woman aged 55-69 years who had recovered from COVID-19.

The CDR3 here is CASRGVVGGLTEAFF. In DNA form, the CDR3 reads TGTGCCAGCAGAGGAGTGGTAGGGGGCCTCACTGAAGCTTTCTTT. The rearrangement links TRBV6-5 to TRBJ1-1; 7 bases align to TRBD1. With 6 bases clipped from V and 4 bases from J, the junction kept 11 bases outside the gene matches. This CDR3 has 15 residues. Germline V CDR1 and CDR2: MNHEY, SVGAGI.

This clone has at least ten counts. The chain recombines TRBV27 with TRBJ2-5; 9 bases line up with TRBD1. This CDR3 is 16 amino acids long. Germline V lookup: CDR1 MNHEY, CDR2 SMNVEV (reference sequence). V lost 6 bases, J lost 4 bases, and 12 bases stayed unmatched. This CDR3 is CASRVTGTGPGETQYF. DNA for the CDR3: TGTGCCAGCAGGGTTACCGGGACAGGGCCAGGAGAGACCCAGTACTTC.

The chain links TRBV7-9 to TRBJ1-6; 8 nucleotides match TRBD1. The CDR3 covers 13 residues. V was pared by 6 bases and J by 10 bases, with 5 bases of the junction left unmatched. CDR1 and CDR2 (germline): SEHNR, FQNEAQ (reference sequence). The CDR3 sequence is CASSQGAGSPLHF. The CDR3 DNA reads as TGTGCCAGCAGTCAGGGGGCAGGATCACCCCTCCACTTT.

The V call is TRBV5-6, the J call TRBJ2-3; TRBD1 matches 10 bases. The germline CDR1 and CDR2 sequences are SGHDT and YYEEEE. The V gene end was trimmed by 6 bases and the J gene end by 4 bases; junction bases not matched to a gene: 11. CDR3 length: 16 residues. The CDR3 region is CASTFAGTGAADTQYF. The CDR3 bases are TGTGCCAGCACCTTCGCAGGGACAGGGGCAGCAGATACGCAGTATTTT.

The gene calls are TRBV2 and TRBJ1-2; 7 nucleotides agree with TRBD1. The J segment lost 8 bases and the V segment lost 7 bases, leaving 13 bases of the junction unmatched. Germline V gene lookup returns CDR1 SNHLY and CDR2 FYNNEI. The CDR3 covers 14 residues. The CDR3 here is CASTPEGTARGYTF. CDR3 DNA: TGTGCCAGCACTCCAGAAGGGACAGCAAGGGGCTACACCTTC.

The V gene is TRBV10-3, the J gene TRBJ1-6; 9 nucleotides line up with TRBD1. V lost 3 bases, J lost 7 bases, and 4 bases stayed unmatched. Germline V lookup: CDR1 ENHRY, CDR2 SYGVKD. This CDR3 comprises 15 residues. The CDR3 coding sequence is TGTGCCATCAGTGACGACAGGGGGACGAATTCACCCCTCCACTTT. The encoded protein is CAISDDRGTNSPLHF.

This clone appeared once. The chain has TRBV24-1 and TRBJ1-5; 10 nucleotides line up with TRBD1. V was pared by 9 bases and J by 4 bases, with 8 bases of the junction left unmatched. Per the germline V gene, CDR1 is KGHDR and CDR2 is SFDVKD. This CDR3 has 15 residues. CDR3 residues: CATGPGQGRNQPQHF. CDR3 bases: TGTGCCACCGGTCCGGGACAGGGGAGAAATCAGCCCCAGCATTTT.

This sequence joins TRBV18 and TRBJ1-2; maybe TRBD1 (5 bases). This CDR3 comprises 15 residues. Trimming removed 2 bases at V and 4 bases at J, with 14 bases between. CDR1 is KGHSH and CDR2 is LQKENI in the germline V gene. The CDR3 DNA reads as TGTGCCAGCTCACCAAAAGGGGAGGGCCTCTATGGCTACACCTTC. Protein product: CASSPKGEGLYGYTF.

The genes are TRBV18 and TRBJ2-7, with a weak D call TRBD2 (5 bases). The CDR3 length is 14 residues. V was cut by 3 bases and J by 5 bases, with 14 bases left in between. Germline CDR1 reads KGHSH; CDR2 reads LQKENI. In DNA, the CDR3 is TGTGCCAGCTCACCTGGGCTAGCTGTTGACGAGCAGTACTTC. Translation gives CASSPGLAVDEQYF.

The V gene is TRBV29-1, the J gene TRBJ1-2, with D maybe TRBD1 (5 bases). Per the germline V gene, CDR1 is SQVTM and CDR2 is ANQGSEA. The ends were cut back, 3 bases at V and 9 bases at J, with 20 bases in the middle. CDR3 length: 14 residues. This chain's CDR3 is CSVDGGEGFLRYTF. CDR3 nucleotides: TGCAGCGTTGATGGAGGGGAAGGGTTTCTTCGCTACACCTTC.

V gene TRBV4-1 combines with J gene TRBJ1-4; 9 bases are shared with TRBD1. With 3 bases clipped from V and 7 bases from J, the junction kept 6 bases outside the gene matches. The CDR3 is 15 residues long. Germline lookup yields CDR1 MGHRA and CDR2 YSYEKL. The CDR3: CASSHEDRGIEKLFF. The CDR3 region has the DNA TGCGCCAGCAGCCATGAAGACAGGGGGATTGAAAAACTGTTTTTT.